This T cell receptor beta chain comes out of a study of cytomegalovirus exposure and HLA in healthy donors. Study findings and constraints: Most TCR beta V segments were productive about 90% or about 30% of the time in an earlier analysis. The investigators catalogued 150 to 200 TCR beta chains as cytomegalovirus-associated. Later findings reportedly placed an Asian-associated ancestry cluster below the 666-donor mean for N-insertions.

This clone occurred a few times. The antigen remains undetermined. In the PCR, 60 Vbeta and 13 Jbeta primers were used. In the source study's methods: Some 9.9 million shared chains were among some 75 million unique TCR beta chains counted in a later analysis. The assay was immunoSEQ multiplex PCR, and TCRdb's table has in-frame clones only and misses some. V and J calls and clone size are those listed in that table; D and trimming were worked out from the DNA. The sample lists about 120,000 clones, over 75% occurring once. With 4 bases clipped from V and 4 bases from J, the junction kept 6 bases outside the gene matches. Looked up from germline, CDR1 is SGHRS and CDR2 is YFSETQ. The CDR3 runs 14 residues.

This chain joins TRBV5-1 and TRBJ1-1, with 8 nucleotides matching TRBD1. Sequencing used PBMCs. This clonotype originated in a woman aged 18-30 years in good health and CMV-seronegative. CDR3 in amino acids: CASSPGGASTEAFF. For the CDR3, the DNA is TGCGCCAGCAGCCCAGGGGGCGCGAGCACTGAAGCTTTCTTT.